This record concerns one T cell receptor beta chain sequence. The antigen is unknown. This sample is drawn from a study of shared clonotypes between healthy human individuals. Looking at the study overall: Donor ages ranged 18 to 49 years: a couple of women, a few men.

It was CD45RO-negative cells, positively selected for CCR7, that made up naive CD8 cells, with terminally differentiated effector memory CD45RA+ cells excluded. The donors were adults (healthy and HIV-negative) with no recent acute infections or vaccinations. The V and J ends lost 3 bases and 3 bases, in that order; junction bases with no gene match: 10. Per the germline V gene, CDR1 is SQVTM and CDR2 is ANQGSEA. This CDR3 region has 17 residues. Study-wide results and caveats: Shared clonotypes: approximately 4.5% naive CD4, approximately 3.4% naive CD8, about 2.5% memory CD4, 0.4% memory CD8.

The protocol was immunoSEQ multiplex PCR, while the TCRdb copy is restricted to in-frame clones and leaves out a portion. The sample shows roughly 2,000,000 clones, just under 95% of them seen only once. The specimen was naive CD8+ T cells from PBMCs. The chain joins TRBV29-1 to TRBJ2-3, with 12 bases matching TRBD1. The clonotype comes from a man aged 18 to 29 in good health. Some clones in this sample may be carry-over from other donors' samples. CDR3 sequence (DNA): TGCAGCGTTGAGAGAAGGGGACAGGGGGCCGAAACAGATACGCAGTATTTT. Its protein is CSVERRGQGAETDTQYF.